One and the same sample provided the 15 T cell receptor beta chains below, sequenced in a study of T-cell reconstitution after alpha-beta-depleted transplantation in children. As it was prepared, the TCRbeta library received unique molecular identifiers. TCRdb recomputed calls from the PCR reads with MiXCR, one row per CDR3 protein. The sample lists 350,000 to 400,000 distinct CDR3 sequences; roughly 14% were seen once. The sequenced sample was PBMCs, obtained from the stem cell graft. These receptors all stem from a human donor who donated a stem cell graft to a child with Fanconi anemia.

The chain carries TRBV20-1 and TRBJ1-4; no reliable D call. Trimming shortened V by 0 bases and J by 8 bases, and 10 bases separated the two germline ends. The CDR3 contains 13 residues. CDR1 and CDR2 from the germline V gene are DFQATT and SNEGSKA (reference sequence). The CDR3 DNA follows: TGCAGTGCTAGAGATCGGGCGATCGAAAAACTGTTTTTT. Translating it yields CSARDRAIEKLFF.

This clonotype was counted ten times or more. The chain combines TRBV29-1 with TRBJ2-1, with 11 bases identical to TRBD2. Germline V lookup: CDR1 SQVTM, CDR2 ANQGSEA. V trimming: 6 bases; J trimming: 4 bases; junction bases outside the gene matches: 8. This CDR3 has 15 amino acids. The CDR3 sequence: CSVALTSGVYNEQFF. The CDR3 DNA follows: TGCAGCGTAGCCTTGACTAGCGGGGTGTACAATGAGCAGTTCTTC.

The rearrangement uses TRBV5-1 and TRBJ2-5, with D perhaps TRBD1 (6 bases). This CDR3 is built from 14 residues. Germline-derived CDR1 and CDR2 are SGHRS and YFSETQ. V gave up 4 bases and J gave up 5 bases, with 15 bases separating them. The CDR3 is CASSRNRVGETQYF. Written as DNA, the CDR3 is TGCGCCAGCAGCCGTAACAGGGTCGGGGAGACCCAGTACTTC.

The rearrangement uses TRBV9 and TRBJ2-3; 12 bases agree with TRBD2. The CDR3 contains 15 residues. With 5 bases clipped from V and 5 bases from J, the junction kept 6 bases outside the gene matches. Germline V lookup: CDR1 SGDLS, CDR2 YYNGEE. In DNA form, the CDR3 reads TGTGCCAGCAGTGATCCGGGACTAGCGGGAGATACGCAGTATTTT. This sequence encodes CASSDPGLAGDTQYF.

The chain links TRBV27 to TRBJ2-3; the D gene is possibly TRBD2 (5 bases). CDR1 and CDR2 (germline): MNHEY, SMNVEV (reference sequence). CDR3 length equals 14 residues. Trimming took 2 bases from V and 4 from J, leaving 10 bases between them. The CDR3 loop is CASSLELVPDTQYF. CDR3 sequence (DNA): TGTGCCAGCAGTTTAGAACTAGTCCCAGATACGCAGTATTTT.

The genes are TRBV5-1 and TRBJ2-2; D is possibly TRBD1 (6 bases). V was trimmed by 4 bases and J by 6 bases, leaving 10 bases between them. The CDR3 covers 13 residues. CDR1 and CDR2 (germline): SGHRS, YFSETQ. The CDR3 nucleotides read TGCGCCAGCAGCGCACAGGGAGCCGGGGAGCTGTTTTTT. Encoded protein: CASSAQGAGELFF. Drawing the rest from reference TRBV5-1 and TRBJ2-2, the complete variable domain is KAGVTQTPRYLIKTRGQQVTLSCSPISGHRSVSWYQQTPGQGLQFLFEYFSETQRNKGNFPGRFSGRQFSNSRSEMNVSTLELGDSALYLCASSAQGAGELFFGEGSRLTVL.

This clonotype was detected ten times or more. The genes are TRBV27 and TRBJ2-5; 7 positions agree with TRBD1. The CDR3 covers 14 residues. Germline values: CDR1 MNHEY, CDR2 SMNVEV (reference sequence). Germline trimming cut 4 bases from V and 6 bases from J; bases unmatched to any gene: 8. The CDR3 region is CASSSSFRGKTQYF. The CDR3 region has the DNA TGTGCCAGCAGTTCATCCTTCAGGGGGAAGACCCAGTACTTC.

This clonotype was found a few times. The chain recombines TRBV4-3 with TRBJ2-1; D may be TRBD2 (6 bases). Trimming removed 3 bases from V and 0 bases from J, with 9 bases in between. Germline CDR1 LGHNA, CDR2 YSLEER. This CDR3 spans 15 amino acids. CDR3 in amino acids: CASSQTGSSYNEQFF. CDR3 bases: TGCGCCAGCAGCCAGACCGGGAGCTCCTACAATGAGCAGTTCTTC.

V is TRBV7-9 and J is TRBJ1-6, with TRBD1 as a possible D gene (6 bases). CDR3 size: 15 residues. Germline assignment: CDR1 SEHNR and CDR2 FQNEAQ (reference sequence). Trimming removed 0 bases at V and 11 bases at J, with 14 bases between. The CDR3 coding sequence is TGTGCCAGCAGCTTAGCGGCAGGGGAGAACCCACCCCTCCACTTT. It specifies CASSLAAGENPPLHF.

This clonotype was seen many times. V and J are TRBV20-1 and TRBJ1-2; 7 nucleotides match TRBD1. V was pared by 3 bases and J by 4 bases, with 11 bases of the junction left unmatched. Germline V lookup: CDR1 DFQATT, CDR2 SNEGSKA (reference sequence). This CDR3 spans 15 amino acids. CDR3 coding DNA: TGCAGTGCTAGGACAGGGTGGGGGGACCCCTATGGCTACACCTTC. Translated, it gives CSARTGWGDPYGYTF.

In its sample, this clonotype was seen a few times. The chain employs TRBV20-1 and TRBJ1-2, with D uncertain. Germline CDR1 reads DFQATT; CDR2 reads SNEGSKA (reference sequence). This CDR3 has 13 residues. Trimming shortened V by 6 bases and J by 5 bases, and 16 bases separated the two germline ends. CDR3 region: CSARREFGYGYTF. In DNA form, the CDR3 reads TGCAGTGCCAGACGGGAGTTCGGATATGGCTACACCTTC.

The J gene is TRBJ2-5, the V gene TRBV6-1, with 12 bases that match TRBD2. CDR3 length: 14 amino acids. V lost 8 bases, J lost 4 bases, and 5 bases stayed unmatched. Germline V lookup: CDR1 MNHNS, CDR2 SASEGT. The CDR3 sequence: CASASGGAGETQYF. For the CDR3, the DNA is TGTGCCAGCGCTAGCGGGGGGGCCGGAGAGACCCAGTACTTC.

In its sample, this clonotype was seen many times. J is TRBJ2-3 and V is TRBV11-2; 11 positions match TRBD2. The V gene's germline CDR1 is SGHAT and CDR2 FQNNGV. The CDR3 loop spans 15 amino acids. The J segment lost 5 bases and the V segment lost 5 bases, leaving 6 bases of the junction unmatched. CDR3 coding DNA: TGTGCCAGCAGCCGACTAGCGGGGACTCTAGATACGCAGTATTTT. It codes for CASSRLAGTLDTQYF.

The chain is built from TRBV4-1 and TRBJ1-1; D remains unclear. Trimming took 4 bases from V and 4 from J, leaving 13 bases between them. The CDR3 has 14 amino acids. Germline V gene data show CDR1 as MGHRA and CDR2 as YSYEKL. CDR3 sequence (DNA): TGCGCCAGCAGCCCACTGTCGGGGAGCACTGAAGCTTTCTTT. Translation gives CASSPLSGSTEAFF.

This clonotype has just a few counts. The V call is TRBV19, the J call TRBJ1-2; tentatively, D is TRBD1 (5 bases). Trimming removed 3 bases from V and 6 bases from J, with 14 bases in between. Germline CDR1 reads LNHDA; CDR2 reads SQIVND (reference sequence). This CDR3 has 14 residues. CDR3 in DNA: TGTGCCAGTAGTATTAATTGGGACGCCCATGGCTACACCTTC. Translating it yields CASSINWDAHGYTF. Using reference TRBV19 and TRBJ1-2 for the parts outside the CDR3, the full variable domain is DGGITQSPKYLFRKEGQNVTLSCEQNLNHDAMYWYRQDPGQGLRLIYYSQIVNDFQKGDIAEGYSVSREKKESFPLTVTSAQKNPTAFYLCASSINWDAHGYTFGSGTRLTVV.